This T cell receptor (beta chain) was identified in a study of blood T cell repertoires in COVID-19. The wider study: Both acute and convalescent COVID-19 samples were obtained from the United States, Italy and Spain. In each case, the material was cDNA or gDNA derived from T cells, B-cell-depleted T cells, or PBMCs.

Clones were sequenced by immunoSEQ multiplex PCR, and TCRdb holds only the in-frame ones, with some missing. This table has about 140,000 clones, around 83% appearing once. Germline V lookup: CDR1 LNHDA, CDR2 SQIVND (reference sequence). V shed 5 bases and J 4 bases; nucleotides not matched to a gene: 11. CDR3 length: 15 residues. Sample: peripheral blood. This chain joins TRBV19 and TRBJ2-7; 7 bases are shared with TRBD2. The TCR comes from a human donor with acute or convalescent COVID-19. The donor label of this sample is uncertain. CDR3: CASSASSGPLYEQYV. In DNA form, the CDR3 reads TGTGCCAGTAGTGCCTCTAGCGGCCCGCTTTACGAGCAGTACGTC.